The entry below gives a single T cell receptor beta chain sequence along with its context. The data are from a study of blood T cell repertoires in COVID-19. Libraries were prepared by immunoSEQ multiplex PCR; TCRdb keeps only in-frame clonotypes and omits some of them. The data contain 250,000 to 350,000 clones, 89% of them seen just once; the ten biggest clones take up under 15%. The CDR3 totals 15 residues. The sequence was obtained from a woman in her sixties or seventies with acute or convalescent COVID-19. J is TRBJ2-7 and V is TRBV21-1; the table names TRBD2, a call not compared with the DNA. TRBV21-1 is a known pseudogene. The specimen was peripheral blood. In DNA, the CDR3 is TGTGCCAGCAGCAAAGGTGAGGGCGGATCCTACGAGCAGTACTTC. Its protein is CASSKGEGGSYEQYF.